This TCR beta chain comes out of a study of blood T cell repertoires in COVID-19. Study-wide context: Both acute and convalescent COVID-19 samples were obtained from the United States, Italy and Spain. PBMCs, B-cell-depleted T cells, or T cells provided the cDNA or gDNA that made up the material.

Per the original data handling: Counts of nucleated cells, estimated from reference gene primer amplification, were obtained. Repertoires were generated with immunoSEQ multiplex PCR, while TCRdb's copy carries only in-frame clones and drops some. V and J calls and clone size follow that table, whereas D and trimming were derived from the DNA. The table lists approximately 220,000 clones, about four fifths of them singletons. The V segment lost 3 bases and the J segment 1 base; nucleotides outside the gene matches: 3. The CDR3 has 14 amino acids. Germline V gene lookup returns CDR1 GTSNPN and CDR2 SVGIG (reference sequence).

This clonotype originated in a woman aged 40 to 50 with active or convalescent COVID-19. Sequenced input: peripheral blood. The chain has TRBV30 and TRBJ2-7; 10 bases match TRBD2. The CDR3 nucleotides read TGTGCCTGGAGCCTAGCGGGAGTTTCCTACGAGCAGTACTTC. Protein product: CAWSLAGVSYEQYF. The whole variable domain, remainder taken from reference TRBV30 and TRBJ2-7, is SQTIHQWPATLVQPVGSPLSLECTVEGTSNPNLYWYRQAAGRGLQLLFYSVGIGQISSEVPQNLSASRPQDRQFILSSKKLLLSDSGFYLCAWSLAGVSYEQYFGPGTRLTVT.